These 17 T cell receptor beta chains originate from one sample sequenced in a study of human T cells and chemical hapten exposure. Time point denoted: patch test 2, 6 weeks after DPC sensitization. This sample's treatment: therapeutic diphenylcyclopropenone sensitization with weekly scalp DPC. Via MiXCR, TCRdb re-called the RACE reads, giving one row per CDR3 protein. Altogether roughly 380,000 distinct CDR3 sequences are present, about 6% being singletons, with the ten largest covering approximately 5.4%. The starting material was whole blood, obtained in connection with sensitization to the hapten diphenylcyclopropenone (DPC). All receptors come from a woman aged 18-35 years with alopecia areata. Some clones in this sample may be carry-over from other donors' samples.

This clonotype was found many times. The V gene is TRBV27, the J gene TRBJ1-1; TRBD1 might be the D (5 bases). This CDR3 is 10 amino acids long. Germline V gene lookup returns CDR1 MNHEY and CDR2 SMNVEV (reference sequence). The CDR3 nucleotides read TGTGGGGCACAGGTCTCTGAAGCTTTCTTT. Its translation: CGAQVSEAFF.

This clonotype was found many times. This sequence joins TRBV20-1 and TRBJ1-2; 10 bases are a match to TRBD1. Germline V gene lookup returns CDR1 DFQATT and CDR2 SNEGSKA (reference sequence). The CDR3 length is 16 residues. V dropped 5 bases and J dropped 0; count of bases not matched to a gene: 9. The CDR3 sequence: CSAYGTGEKANYGYTF. CDR3 nucleotides: TGCAGTGCTTACGGGACAGGGGAGAAAGCTAACTATGGCTACACCTTC.

V gene TRBV4-1 combines with J gene TRBJ1-2, with TRBD1 matching 10 bases. The CDR3 contains 18 residues. Germline CDR1 MGHRA, CDR2 YSYEKL. Unmatched junction bases numbered 14, after V lost 0 bases and J lost 7 bases. The CDR3 DNA is TGCGCCAGCAGCCAAGAGCCCCGGACAGGGGGGTTTGTTCTTGGCTACACCTTC. Its protein product is CASSQEPRTGGFVLGYTF.

This clonotype has more than one count but fewer than ten. The chain uses TRBV5-4 and TRBJ2-7; D is unresolved. From germline, CDR1 is SGHNT and CDR2 YYREEE (reference sequence). V was trimmed by 7 bases and J by 0 bases, leaving 14 bases between them. The CDR3 is 14 amino acids. The CDR3 nucleotides read TGTGCCAGCTCGACCGGGCCCAGCTCCTACGAGCAGTACTTC. Protein product: CASSTGPSSYEQYF. The full variable domain, its missing parts supplied by reference TRBV5-4 and TRBJ2-7, is ETGVTQSPTHLIKTRGQQVTLRCSSQSGHNTVSWYQQALGQGPQFIFQYYREEENGRGNFPPRFSGLQFPNYSSELNVNALELDDSALYLCASSTGPSSYEQYFGPGTRLTVT.

This clonotype was seen a few times. The chain combines TRBV11-1 with TRBJ1-1; D ambiguous. With 8 bases removed from V and 5 bases from J, the gap between germline ends came to 15 bases. Germline V gene sequence: CDR1 SGHAT, CDR2 FQDESV (reference sequence). The CDR3 runs 13 residues. The CDR3 DNA follows: TGTGCCAGCCTGGTGGCTATCGGGACTGAAGCTTTCTTT. Its protein is CASLVAIGTEAFF.

This clonotype was counted ten times or more. The chain uses TRBV5-1 and TRBJ2-5; unclear D gene. The CDR3 has 11 residues. Germline CDR1 is SGHRS and CDR2 is YFSETQ. V was trimmed by 4 bases and J by 3 bases, leaving 4 bases between them. In DNA, the CDR3 is TGCGCCAGCAGCGTCGAAGAGACCCAGTACTTC. This codes for CASSVEETQYF.

This clonotype showed up many times. The chain carries TRBV6-1 and TRBJ1-2, with unresolved D. The CDR3 extends over 12 amino acids. V lost 7 bases and J lost 5, with 11 bases in between. Germline V gene lookup returns CDR1 MNHNS and CDR2 SASEGT. The CDR3 is CASTAGIYGYTF. Written as DNA, the CDR3 is TGTGCCAGCACGGCAGGAATATATGGCTACACCTTC.

In this sample, this clonotype turned up many times. The chain employs TRBV12-3 or TRBV12-4 and TRBJ1-2, with D uncertain. Trimming pared 6 bases from V and 0 bases from J, leaving 11 bases between. CDR3 length equals 14 residues. CDR3 bases: TGTGCCAGCAGGGCCGGATTAGCTAACTATGGCTACACCTTC. This gives the protein CASRAGLANYGYTF.

This clonotype was recorded a few times. The chain links TRBV5-4 to TRBJ2-6; D is unresolved. The germline V and J ends were trimmed by 3 bases and 0 bases, with 10 bases remaining between them. The germline V gene has CDR1 SGHNT and CDR2 YYREEE (reference sequence). The CDR3 totals 16 residues. This chain's CDR3 is CASSSAALSGANVLTF. The DNA for the CDR3 is TGTGCCAGCAGCTCCGCTGCCCTCTCTGGGGCCAACGTCCTGACTTTC. Together with reference TRBV5-4 and TRBJ2-6, the CDR3 gives the full variable domain: ETGVTQSPTHLIKTRGQQVTLRCSSQSGHNTVSWYQQALGQGPQFIFQYYREEENGRGNFPPRFSGLQFPNYSSELNVNALELDDSALYLCASSSAALSGANVLTFGAGSRLTVL.

The chain combines TRBV20-1 with TRBJ2-1; D ambiguous. This CDR3 comprises 13 residues. The V gene's germline CDR1 is DFQATT and CDR2 SNEGSKA (reference sequence). The CDR3 bases are TGCACCGCGCGGCCGAGCTCCTACAATGAGCAGTTCTTC. Translated, it gives CTARPSSYNEQFF.

This clonotype turned up a few times. The chain carries TRBV6-2 or TRBV6-3 and TRBJ2-5; the D is unclear. Deletions cut 6 bases from V and 4 bases from J, with 0 bases between. From germline, CDR1 is MNHEY and CDR2 SVGEGT. The CDR3 consists of 9 residues. CDR3 DNA sequence: TGTGCCAGCAGAGAGACCCAGTACTTC. Translated, it gives CASRETQYF.

This clonotype was detected a few times. This chain links TRBV2 with TRBJ2-2, with TRBD1 as a possible D gene (5 bases). CDR1 SNHLY and CDR2 FYNNEI come from the germline V gene. This CDR3 region has 15 residues. Trimming removed 4 bases at V and 4 bases at J, with 13 bases between. The CDR3 is CASSVDQGTTGELFF. The CDR3 DNA reads TGTGCCAGCAGTGTCGACCAGGGAACCACCGGGGAGCTGTTTTTT.

This clonotype was counted a few times. The chain links TRBV6-2 or TRBV6-3 to TRBJ2-7; D possibly uses TRBD1 or TRBD2 (5 bases each). Trimming took off 0 bases at V and 4 bases at J, with 16 bases between the two ends. The length of the CDR3 is 16 residues. Germline loops: CDR1 MNHEY, CDR2 SVGEGT. CDR3 sequence reads: CASSYSSGPRFYEQYF. The CDR3 bases are TGTGCCAGCAGTTACTCGTCGGGGCCAAGATTTTACGAGCAGTACTTC.

The rearrangement joins TRBV18 to TRBJ2-1; the match to TRBD1 covers 11 bases. Losses at the gene ends were 5 bases for V and 4 bases for J; bases not matched to a gene: 4. Germline CDR1 KGHSH, CDR2 LQKENI. There are 15 residues in the CDR3. CDR3 protein: CASSSGQGGYNEQFF. CDR3 nucleotide sequence: TGTGCCAGCTCATCGGGACAGGGGGGTTACAATGAGCAGTTCTTC.

This chain joins TRBV7-2 and TRBJ1-2; 9 bases are a match to TRBD1. The germline gives CDR1 SGHTA, CDR2 FQGNSA. The CDR3 runs to 16 residues. The V gene end was trimmed by 3 bases and the J gene end by 2 bases; junction bases not matched to a gene: 7. The CDR3 region is CASSLGGTGRNYGYTF. The CDR3, as DNA: TGTGCCAGCAGCTTGGGCGGGACAGGGAGGAACTATGGCTACACCTTC.

This chain links TRBV5-1 with TRBJ2-5, with 11 bases matching TRBD1. Germline V gives CDR1 SGHRS, CDR2 YFSETQ. V lost 3 bases, J lost 5 bases, and 3 bases stayed unmatched. The CDR3 sequence is 14 residues long. Here the CDR3 reads CASSWGQGVETQYF. The CDR3 DNA reads TGCGCCAGCAGCTGGGGACAGGGGGTTGAGACCCAGTACTTC.

This chain uses TRBV6-5 with TRBJ2-2; TRBD2 matches at 8 bases. This CDR3 is built from 15 residues. CDR1 and CDR2 from the germline V gene are MNHEY and SVGAGI. The V segment lost 0 bases and the J segment 5 bases; nucleotides outside the gene matches: 2. For the CDR3, the DNA is TGTGCCAGCAGTTACTCACGGGGGGGAACCGGGGAGCTGTTTTTT. Translating gives CASSYSRGGTGELFF.